The 28 T cell receptor beta chains below all came from one sample that was sequenced in a study of tumor-infiltrating lymphocytes in primary liver carcinoma. From 500 ng of total RNA, TCR beta-specific cDNA was reverse-transcribed using a constant-region primer. Amplification in three nested multiplex PCR rounds with slightly modified ARM-PCR gave rise to TCR beta libraries. With TRBV1-TRBV30 forward primers and a C-beta reverse primer, the first two PCR rounds were run for approximately 10 cycles each. TCRdb reprocessed the multiplex PCR reads with MiXCR, giving one entry per CDR3 protein. Of fewer than 75,000 distinct CDR3 sequences listed, over 60% are singletons. RNA and DNA were co-extracted from roughly 20-30 mg of unsorted bulk tissue. Material for sequencing was liver tumor tissue from sampling region 4. Noted subset: tumor region T4, right-lateral pole. The receptors shown here come from a man aged 35-49 years with primary liver carcinoma and hepatitis B virus infection.

The rearrangement joins TRBV28 to TRBJ2-7; 7 bases fit TRBD1. V lost 9 bases, J lost 3 bases, and 5 bases stayed unmatched. Germline assignment: CDR1 MDHEN and CDR2 SYDVKM. The CDR3 is made up of 12 amino acids. The CDR3 bases are TGTGCCAGTAGTGGGACAGACTACGAGCAGTACTTC. Its translation is CASSGTDYEQYF. Full variable domain (rest looked up from reference TRBV28 and TRBJ2-7): DVKVTQSSRYLVKRTGEKVFLECVQDMDHENMFWYRQDPGLGLRLIYFSYDVKMKEKGDIPEGYSVSREKKERFSLILESASTNQTSMYLCASSGTDYEQYFGPGTRLTVT.

The rearrangement links TRBV12-3 or TRBV12-4 to TRBJ1-1; no firm D call. This CDR3 has 12 residues. Trimming left V 10 bases short and J 5 bases short, with 14 bases between. CDR3 loop: CANSPRGTEAFF. DNA for the CDR3: TGTGCCAATAGTCCCCGCGGTACTGAAGCTTTCTTT.

This clonotype was detected once. Because it lacks the conserved phenylalanine or tryptophan at the end, this CDR3 is likely a read error. It is unclear where the CDR3 begins or ends on the DNA, so no DNA is shown, and the CDR3 is as TCRdb lists it. The chain has TRBV11-1 and TRBJ2-7; the table names TRBD1, a call not compared with the DNA. Germline V gives CDR1 SGHAT, CDR2 FQDESV (reference sequence). The CDR3 length is 12 residues, termini included. The CDR3 here is CTTSPDSYERYI.

Turning to this clonotype: Germline and junction disagree at one end, which may indicate a read error. The rearrangement links TRBV6-2 or TRBV6-3 to TRBJ2-5; D gene unclear. Germline assignment: CDR1 MNHEY and CDR2 SVGEGT. This CDR3 has 12 residues. CDR3 amino acids: CASSSSQEAQYF. The DNA for the CDR3 is TGTGCCAGCAGCAGCAGCCAAGAGGCCCAGTACTTC.

About this clonotype: This may be a read error, as it is one base from a much larger clone. The V call is TRBV24-1, the J call TRBJ1-2; D gene ambiguous. Germline V gene data show CDR1 as KGHDR and CDR2 as SFDVKD. The CDR3 sequence is 12 residues long. Trimming took off 4 bases at V and 12 bases at J, with 14 bases between the two ends. DNA of the CDR3: TGTGCCACCAGTGACCTTGGACGAGGCCACACCTTC. It specifies CATSDLGRGHTF.

In regard to this clonotype: This is likely a read error, given that the CDR3 carries no conserved phenylalanine or tryptophan at its end. The chain couples TRBV4-3 to TRBJ2-7, with 9 bases matching TRBD1. Germline CDR1 LGHNA, CDR2 YSLEER. CDR3 length: 16 residues. The ends lost 1 base at V and 3 bases at J; junction bases unmatched: 7. In DNA, the CDR3 is TGCGCCAGCAGCCAAGGGGCCGAGACAGGGGGCTACGAGCAGTACTCC. Its translation: CASSQGAETGGYEQYS.

This clonotype was picked up many times. V gene TRBV6-2 or TRBV6-3 combines with J gene TRBJ2-1; D is perhaps TRBD1 or TRBD2 (6 bases each). V lost 6 bases and J 7 bases, leaving 19 bases between the germline ends. This CDR3 is 15 amino acids long. Germline V CDR1 and CDR2: MNHEY, SVGEGT. CDR3 sequence: CASSRPGGRANEQFF. CDR3 in DNA: TGTGCCAGCAGCCGTCCCGGGGGCCGAGCGAATGAGCAGTTCTTC.

This clonotype appeared a single time. The rearrangement links TRBV6-1 to TRBJ2-2, with 9 bases fitting TRBD2. The CDR3 is made up of 20 amino acids. Germline CDR1 reads MNHNS; CDR2 reads SASEGT. CDR3 sequence: CVSRGLTASGTRKTTGELFF. CDR3 coding DNA: TGTGTCAGTAGAGGCCTCACTGCTAGCGGGACGCGAAAGACCACCGGGGAGCTGTTTTTT.

This clonotype has a handful of counts. The CDR3 end shows no conserved phenylalanine or tryptophan, and so a read error is likely. CDR3 in DNA: TGTGCCAGCAGCTTAGAGTTCCTAGCGGGAATGAGTGAGCAGTTCCTC. It is translated as CASSLEFLAGMSEQFL. The chain has TRBV11-2 and TRBJ2-1, with TRBD2 identical over 9 bases. Germline lookup yields CDR1 SGHAT and CDR2 FQNNGV. V lost 0 bases to trimming and J lost 9 bases; unmatched junction nucleotides: 9. The CDR3 has 16 amino acids.

Note on this clonotype: At one end, the junction sequence differs from germline, possibly due to a read error. V and J are TRBV12-3 or TRBV12-4 and TRBJ2-1, with D hard to call. The CDR3 spans 14 residues. The CDR3 sequence is CASILTNGVNEQFF. CDR3 nucleotide sequence: TGTGCTAGCATTCTGACAAATGGAGTCAATGAGCAGTTCTTC.

Judged by abundance, this clonotype is medium-sized (0.01 to 0.1%). The chain links TRBV11-2 to TRBJ2-5; D remains unclear. The CDR3 sequence is 14 residues long. Trimming pared 4 bases from V and 1 base from J, leaving 10 bases between. CDR1 and CDR2 (germline): SGHAT, FQNNGV. The CDR3 reads CASSYSPAQETQYF. The CDR3 nucleotides read TGTGCCAGCAGCTATTCGCCAGCCCAAGAGACCCAGTACTTC.

On this clonotype itself: One junction end does not reproduce the germline sequence, and a read error may be involved. V and J are TRBV11-2 and TRBJ2-2; D tentatively fits TRBD1 or TRBD2 (5 bases each). The CDR3 sequence is 16 residues long. CDR1 is SGHAT and CDR2 is FQNNGV in the germline V gene. This CDR3 is CASRRLRGANTGELLF. CDR3 bases: TGTGCCAGCAGGAGGCTTAGGGGCGCGAACACCGGGGAGCTGCTTTTT.

With respect to this clonotype: The junction differs from germline at one of its ends, possibly a read error. The chain recombines TRBV11-2 with TRBJ2-7; D unclear. The CDR3 loop spans 13 amino acids. Per germline, CDR1 SGHAT and CDR2 FQNNGV. CDR3 coding DNA: TGTGCCAACAGCCTTGATGGCTCCTACGAGCAGTACTTC. Its protein product is CANSLDGSYEQYF.

Notes on this clonotype: A junction boundary mismatches the germline segment, possibly from a read error. The chain carries TRBV11-2 and TRBJ2-7; 8 bases agree with TRBD1. This CDR3 region has 14 residues. Germline assignment: CDR1 SGHAT and CDR2 FQNNGV. CDR3 bases: TGTGCCAGCATCTACCCGACAGGGGACGGGGAGCAATACTTC. Its translation: CASIYPTGDGEQYF.

This clonotype was counted many times. This rearrangement joins TRBV5-1 to TRBJ2-1; 7 bases agree with TRBD1. This CDR3 is 14 amino acids long. In germline, CDR1 is SGHRS, CDR2 YFSETQ. The J segment lost 4 bases and the V segment lost 4 bases, leaving 5 bases of the junction unmatched. CDR3 in amino acids: CASSPQGDYNEQFF. The CDR3, as DNA: TGCGCCAGCAGCCCTCAGGGGGATTACAATGAGCAGTTCTTC.

Of note for this clonotype: The CDR3 does not end in the conserved phenylalanine or tryptophan, so this is likely a read error. The limits of the CDR3 on the DNA are not certain, so only TCRdb's listed CDR3 is given. This chain links TRBV29-1 with TRBJ2-3; the D call TRBD1 from the table was never checked on the DNA. Germline V gene sequence: CDR1 SQVTM, CDR2 ANQGSEA. The CDR3 comprises 16 residues, both ends counted. CDR3 region: CSVEGTQDSSTDTQSL.

To note about this clonotype: The missing conserved phenylalanine or tryptophan at the end of this CDR3 makes a read error likely. The chain couples TRBV28 to TRBJ2-2; 7 bases line up with TRBD1. The CDR3 runs 14 residues. Germline V lookup: CDR1 MDHEN, CDR2 SYDVKM. CDR3 coding DNA: TGTGCCAGTAGTTCAGACAGGGATCCCGGGGAGCTGTTTCTT. Protein product: CASSSDRDPGELFL.

This sequence joins TRBV5-6 and TRBJ2-7; no firm D call. The CDR3 runs 14 residues. Germline CDR1 reads SGHDT; CDR2 reads YYEEEE. V was cut by 3 bases and J by 4 bases, with 14 bases left in between. DNA of the CDR3: TGTGCCAGCAGCTCCGCGGAGTTAGAATACGAGCAGTACTTC. Amino acids: CASSSAELEYEQYF.

Regarding this clonotype: One junction end does not reproduce the germline sequence, and a read error may be involved. This rearrangement joins TRBV25-1 to TRBJ1-6; no definite D call. Germline V gives CDR1 MGHDK, CDR2 SYGVNS. The CDR3 extends over 15 amino acids. The CDR3 reads CASSDRGIYNLPLHF. CDR3 sequence (DNA): TGTGCCAGCAGTGACCGAGGCATCTATAATTTACCCCTCCACTTT.

As regards this clonotype: Relative to the germline gene, one junction end is altered; a read error may explain this. The chain has TRBV9 and TRBJ1-1; D is unclear. Germline CDR1 reads SGDLS; CDR2 reads YYNGEE. This CDR3 contains 14 residues. The DNA for the CDR3 is TGTGCCAGCATCGTAGGCTCCGGGTTTACTGAAGCTTTCTTT. It yields the protein CASIVGSGFTEAFF.

This chain links TRBV4-3 with TRBJ2-7, with D maybe TRBD2 (6 bases). The germline CDR1 and CDR2 sequences are LGHNA and YSLEER. The CDR3 totals 15 residues. Trimming took 3 bases from V and 6 from J, leaving 18 bases between them. CDR3 residues: CASSQYRETPCEQYF. In nucleotides, the CDR3 is TGCGCCAGCAGCCAGTATCGGGAGACTCCCTGCGAGCAGTACTTC.

On this clonotype: The germline gene is not matched at one end of the junction; a read error may be the cause. The V and J genes are TRBV11-2 and TRBJ2-5; TRBD2 might be the D (6 bases). The CDR3 contains 16 residues. The germline V gene has CDR1 SGHAT and CDR2 FQNNGV. The CDR3 nucleotides read TGTGCCAGCGGATCCCGGGACTCGGCCCACCAAGAGACCCAGTGGTTC. Translated: CASGSRDSAHQETQWF.

Concerning this clonotype itself: Relative to the germline gene, one junction end is altered; a read error may explain this. The rearrangement joins TRBV6-1 to TRBJ2-4; D remains ambiguous. Per germline, CDR1 MNHNS and CDR2 SASEGT. The CDR3 has 14 residues. CDR3 nucleotides: TGTGCCAGTAGTGAGTTCGGCCCCAAAAACATTCAGTACTTC. Translated: CASSEFGPKNIQYF.

There are many counts of this clonotype. The rearrangement joins TRBV11-2 to TRBJ2-1; tentatively, D is TRBD2 (5 bases). Germline V gene sequence: CDR1 SGHAT, CDR2 FQNNGV. This CDR3 is 13 amino acids long. Trimming cost V 0 bases and J 9 bases, with 9 bases left between them. The CDR3 region is CASSLEVGAEQFF. DNA of the CDR3: TGTGCCAGCAGCTTAGAGGTGGGAGCTGAGCAGTTCTTC.

The V gene is TRBV6-1, the J gene TRBJ2-5; D tentatively fits TRBD1 or TRBD2 (5 bases each). Germline V gives CDR1 MNHNS, CDR2 SASEGT. The CDR3 totals 15 residues. The germline V and J ends were trimmed by 10 bases and 2 bases, with 20 bases remaining between them. The chain's CDR3 is CANTPSWGNQETQYF. CDR3 sequence (DNA): TGTGCCAACACCCCCTCTTGGGGGAATCAAGAGACCCAGTACTTC.

Comments on this clonotype: A read error may explain this, as a much larger clone is one base away. The rearrangement links TRBV29-1 to TRBJ1-2; maybe TRBD1 (6 bases). The CDR3 loop spans 11 amino acids. The germline V gene encodes CDR1 SQVTM and CDR2 ANQGSEA. Here the CDR3 DNA reads TGCAACATTGCCAGGGGAGATGGCTACACCTTC. As protein: CNIARGDGYTF. The full variable domain, in which reference TRBV29-1 and TRBJ1-2 provide the parts outside the CDR3, is SAVISQKPSRDICQRGTSLTIQCQVDSQVTMMFWYRQQPGQSLTLIATANQGSEATYESGFVIDKFPISRPNLTFSTLTVSNMSPEDSSIYLCNIARGDGYTFGSGTRLTVV.

As for this clonotype: A much larger clone is a single base away; this may be a read error. The gene calls are TRBV11-2 and TRBJ1-2; D unclear. The CDR3 covers 14 residues. Germline loops: CDR1 SGHAT, CDR2 FQNNGV. V was shortened by 2 bases and J by 4 bases, with 11 bases between the two germline ends. The CDR3 sequence: CASSLIVHGYGYTF. The DNA of the CDR3 is TGTGCCAGCAGCTTAATCGTACATGGCTATGGCTACACCTTC.

In regard to this clonotype: The junction does not match germline at one end; this may be a read error. This chain uses TRBV11-2 with TRBJ2-7; D call uncertain. CDR1 is SGHAT and CDR2 is FQNNGV in the germline V gene. There are 14 residues in the CDR3. Here the CDR3 DNA reads TGTACCAGCAGCTTCGAACACGTGGCTTACGAGCAGTACTTC. This translates into CTSSFEHVAYEQYF.